This TCR beta chain came from a study of shared clonotypes between healthy human individuals. Study-wide results and caveats: On the whole, naive subsets had larger estimated richness than memory subsets had.

Clones were sequenced by immunoSEQ multiplex PCR, and TCRdb holds only the in-frame ones, with some missing. The sample gives fewer than 2.5 million clones, 93% of which show up once; 0.35% to 0.45% is in the top ten. With 0 bases removed from V and 5 bases from J, the gap between germline ends came to 19 bases. The CDR3 has 18 residues. Germline V gene lookup returns CDR1 MNHEY and CDR2 SMNVEV (reference sequence). Details on this clone: The target antigen is unknown.

The V call is TRBV27, the J call TRBJ2-2; TRBD1 or TRBD2 may be the D gene (5 bases each). Input material: naive CD4+ T cells from PBMCs. Subset indicated: CD45RA+ positively selected. The sequence was obtained from a man aged 18 to 29 in good health. Some clones in this sample may be carry-over from other donors' samples. CDR3 coding DNA: TGTGCCAGCAGTTTATCCCGGCGATCGGGGCTTCTAACCGGGGAGCTGTTTTTT. It codes for CASSLSRRSGLLTGELFF.